This T cell receptor (beta chain) was obtained from a study of human T cells and chemical hapten exposure. Study-level information: Subjects had 2% DPC placed on around 2 cm by around 2 cm of upper inner arm skin for sensitization. Patients were mainly female, each with alopecia areata, totalis or universalis. Study-wide results and caveats: DPC sensitization left the count of TCRs above 1 in 1000 unchanged.

Time point noted: patch test 1, 2 weeks after DPC sensitization. The treatment was: therapeutic diphenylcyclopropenone sensitization with weekly scalp DPC. With regard to this clonotype: The antigen is unknown.

Attachment of unique molecular identifiers to individual cDNA molecules was performed in the library. A single record per CDR3 protein comes from TCRdb applying MiXCR to the RACE reads. The table records 150,000 or so distinct CDR3 sequences, roughly 14% of them present only once. This sample comprised whole blood, obtained in connection with sensitization to the hapten diphenylcyclopropenone (DPC). The sequence derives from a woman between 25 and 40 years old with alopecia areata. Some clones in this sample may be carry-over from other donors' samples.

CDR3 nucleotides: TGCGCCAGCAGCTGGGGGACTAGAGGCAATGAGCAGTTCTTC. Amino acids: CASSWGTRGNEQFF. The rearrangement uses TRBV5-1 and TRBJ2-1; 8 bases line up with TRBD2. With 3 bases clipped from V and 6 bases from J, the junction kept 5 bases outside the gene matches. The CDR3 covers 14 residues. The germline V gene has CDR1 SGHRS and CDR2 YFSETQ.